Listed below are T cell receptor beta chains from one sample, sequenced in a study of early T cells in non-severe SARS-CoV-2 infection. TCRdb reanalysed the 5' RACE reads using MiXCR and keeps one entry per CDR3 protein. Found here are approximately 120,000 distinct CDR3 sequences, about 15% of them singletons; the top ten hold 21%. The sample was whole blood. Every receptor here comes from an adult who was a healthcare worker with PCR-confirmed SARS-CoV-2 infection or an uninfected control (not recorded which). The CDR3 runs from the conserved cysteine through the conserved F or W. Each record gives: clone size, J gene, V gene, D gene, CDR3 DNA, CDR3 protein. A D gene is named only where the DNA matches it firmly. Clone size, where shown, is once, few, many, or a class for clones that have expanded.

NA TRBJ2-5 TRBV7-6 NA TGTGCCAGCAGCCGCGGACCATTAGAGACCCAGTACTTC CASSRGPLETQYF
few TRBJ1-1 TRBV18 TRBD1 TGTGCCAGCTCACTTAATGGCAGGGGGCTGATTATGAACACTGAAGCTTTCTTT CASSLNGRGLIMNTEAFF
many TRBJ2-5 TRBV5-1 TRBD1 TGCGCCAGCAGCTTACTTGGGACAGAAGAGACCCAGTACTTC CASSLLGTEETQYF
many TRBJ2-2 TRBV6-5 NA TGTGCCAGCAGTTACTCGATGTCAGGGAACACCGGGGAGCTGTTTTTT CASSYSMSGNTGELFF
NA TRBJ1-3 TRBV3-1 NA TGTGCCAGCAGCCTCGGATTAGGTGCTGGAAACACCATATATTTT CASSLGLGAGNTIYF
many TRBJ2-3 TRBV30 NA TGTGCCTGGAGCGTAACTCGGGACCGCGAAAAGTATTTT CAWSVTRDREKYF
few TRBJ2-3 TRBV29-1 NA TGCAGCGTTGAAGGGACAGTCCGAGATACGCAGTATTTT CSVEGTVRDTQYF
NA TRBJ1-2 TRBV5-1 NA TGCGCCAGCAGCGAGGGACTCCAGGCCAACTATGGCTACACCTTC CASSEGLQANYGYTF
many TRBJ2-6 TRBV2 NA TGTGCCAGCAGTGAAGTTCCCAGCTCTGGGGCCAACGTCCTGACTTTC CASSEVPSSGANVLTF
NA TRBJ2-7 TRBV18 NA TGTGCCAGCTCACCTCGGCAGAAATGGAACGAGCAGTACTTC CASSPRQKWNEQYF
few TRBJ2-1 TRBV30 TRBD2 TGTGCCTGGAGTTTCAGCGGGGTCGGGCAGTTCTTC CAWSFSGVGQFF
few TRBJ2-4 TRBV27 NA TGTGCCAGTAGTCGAACAGGACTAGCCAAAAACATTCAGTACTTC CASSRTGLAKNIQYF
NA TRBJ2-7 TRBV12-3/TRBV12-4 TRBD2 TGTGCCAGCAGTTCTAGCGGGGCTTCCTACGAGCAGTACTTC CASSSSGASYEQYF
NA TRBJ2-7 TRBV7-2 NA TGTGCCAGCAGCTTGCGGGACAGAACCTACGAGCAGTACTTC CASSLRDRTYEQYF
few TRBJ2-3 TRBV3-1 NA TGTGCCAGCAGCGATCCTAGCGCAGATACGCAGTATTTT CASSDPSADTQYF
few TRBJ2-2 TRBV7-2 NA TGTACCAGTTTTGGTGGGGGTAGCGCCGGGGAGCTGTTTTTT CTSFGGGSAGELFF